This T cell receptor beta chain was retrieved from a study of T cells in Graves' hyperthyroidism and ophthalmopathy. Patients aged 18 to 65 had newly diagnosed hyperthyroidism lasting under 2 months. The study based diagnoses on clinical symptoms, serum thyroxine and TRAb, thyroid ultrasound and orbital computed tomography. More than 9.5 ml fresh peripheral blood yielded the PBMCs. The TCR beta CDR3 regions underwent amplification using RNA transcripts as the source. TCR CDR3 regions were first amplified by RT-PCR with HTBI primers. From the multiplex PCR reads, TCRdb called clonotypes with MiXCR, one entry per CDR3 protein. The sample holds 550,000 to 650,000 distinct CDR3 sequences, approximately 15% seen once. This CDR3 is built from 19 residues. V shed 1 base and J 2 bases; nucleotides not matched to a gene: 13. Germline V gives CDR1 SGHTA, CDR2 FQGTGA.

The clonotype was recovered from a woman aged 30 to 39 with Graves' hyperthyroidism that later progressed to Graves' ophthalmopathy. The sample consisted of blood. The V and J genes are TRBV7-3 and TRBJ2-1, with 8 bases matching TRBD2. CDR3: CASSLIPGGPSDAYNEQFF. CDR3 bases: TGTGCCAGCAGCTTAATCCCGGGAGGGCCGAGTGACGCCTACAATGAGCAGTTCTTC.